Listed below are T cell receptor beta chains from one sample, sequenced in a study of read filtering for tumor transcriptome and immune sequencing. Via MiXCR, TCRdb re-called the reads, giving one row per CDR3 protein. The table shows 40,000 to 50,000 distinct CDR3 sequences, with roughly 19% occurring only once. Sequencing was done on a sample of a population of CD138-negative cells sorted from bone marrow. The receptors were sampled from a donor aged 40 or older with multiple myeloma. Both conserved end residues are part of each CDR3. D genes are given only for firm matches. The size of a clone is reported for some rows only, either as once, few or many, or as a class for expanded clones.

many	TRBV19	TRBD1	TRBJ2-1	CASSTLDRDNEQFF	TGTGCCAGTAGTACCCTCGACAGGGACAATGAGCAGTTCTTC
many	TRBV12-3/TRBV12-4	NA	TRBJ2-3	CASSLLTDSTDTQYF	TGTGCCAGCAGTTTACTGACAGACAGCACAGATACGCAGTATTTT
NA	TRBV27	TRBD1	TRBJ2-7	CASSAPGQRIPYEQYF	TGTGCCAGCAGCGCACCGGGACAGCGGATCCCCTACGAGCAGTACTTC
many	TRBV12-3/TRBV12-4	NA	TRBJ2-1	CASSSPSTRAGDEQFF	TGTGCCAGCAGTTCCCCCTCGACTCGAGCCGGGGATGAGCAGTTCTTC
many	TRBV14	NA	TRBJ2-5	CASSQQETQYF	TGTGCCAGCAGCCAGCAAGAGACCCAGTACTTC
NA	TRBV2	NA	TRBJ1-5	CASSEGLKNRPQHF	TGTGCCAGCAGTGAGGGGTTAAAAAATCGGCCCCAGCATTTT
many	TRBV28	NA	TRBJ2-5	CASSSGGAGETQYF	TGTGCCAGCAGTTCTGGGGGAGCAGGGGAGACCCAGTACTTC
many	TRBV29-1	NA	TRBJ2-3	CSVSSLRGLDTQYF	TGCAGCGTTTCTAGTTTACGGGGGTTAGATACGCAGTATTTT
many	TRBV18	NA	TRBJ2-3	CASSPKADTQYF	TGTGCCAGCTCACCAAAAGCAGATACGCAGTATTTT
many	TRBV5-5	TRBD2	TRBJ2-3	CASSLQDGRTDTQYF	TGTGCCAGCAGCTTGCAGGACGGGAGGACAGATACGCAGTATTTT
NA	TRBV4-3	NA	TRBJ2-1	CASSQDFTGKEQFF	TGCGCCAGCAGCCAAGATTTTACCGGCAAAGAGCAGTTCTTC
many	TRBV27	NA	TRBJ2-7	CASSFSGVHEQYF	TGTGCCAGCAGTTTTAGTGGGGTTCACGAGCAGTACTTC
many	TRBV12-3/TRBV12-4	NA	TRBJ2-5	CASSPGRGRQETQYF	TGTGCCAGCAGTCCGGGCCGGGGCCGGCAAGAGACCCAGTACTTC
NA	TRBV11-2	NA	TRBJ1-1	CACSQTVKTKAFF	TGTGCCTGCAGCCAAACCGTAAAAACTAAAGCTTTCTTT
NA	TRBV7-9	NA	TRBJ1-5	CASSFTGSSDQPQHF	TGTGCCAGCAGCTTCACAGGGTCCAGTGATCAGCCCCAGCATTTT
few	TRBV29-1	TRBD1	TRBJ1-4	CSAGEGGVTNEKLFF	TGCAGCGCAGGGGAAGGGGGCGTCACTAATGAAAAACTGTTTTTT
medium-sized	TRBV12-5	NA	TRBJ2-1	CASGLDRNNEQFF	TGTGCTAGTGGTTTGGACAGAAACAATGAGCAGTTCTTC
NA	TRBV28	TRBD2	TRBJ2-3	CASSLTSGSVDAQYF	TGTGCCAGCAGTTTGACTAGCGGGAGTGTTGATGCGCAGTATTTT
many	TRBV5-1	NA	TRBJ1-2	CASSLGQLNDGYTF	TGCGCCAGCAGCTTGGGTCAGCTAAACGATGGCTACACCTTC
many	TRBV29-1	NA	TRBJ2-1	CSVGGYRDARSSYNEQFF	TGCAGCGTTGGGGGTTACCGGGACGCGCGCAGCTCCTACAATGAGCAGTTCTTC
many	TRBV5-1	NA	TRBJ1-1	CASSLNKGGQTNTEAFF	TGCGCCAGCAGCTTGAATAAGGGTGGACAGACTAACACTGAAGCTTTCTTT
few	TRBV12-3/TRBV12-4	NA	TRBJ1-2	CASSLRVRSNYGYTF	TGTGCCAGCAGTTTAAGGGTTCGGTCCAACTATGGCTACACCTTC
many	TRBV4-1	NA	TRBJ1-5	CASSLAGNQPQHF	TGCGCCAGCAGCCTGGCAGGCAATCAGCCCCAGCATTTT
few	TRBV6-2/TRBV6-3	NA	TRBJ2-2	CAITRLNTGELFF	TGTGCCATCACTCGGTTGAACACCGGGGAGCTGTTTTTT
few	TRBV6-2/TRBV6-3	TRBD1	TRBJ2-6	CASSSQGRRSGANVLTF	TGTGCCAGCAGCTCACAGGGGAGACGCTCTGGGGCCAACGTCCTGACTTTC
NA	TRBV5-1	NA	TRBJ1-3	CASSPIGSGNTIYF	TGCGCCAGCAGCCCGATAGGCTCTGGAAACACCATATATTTT
many	TRBV4-3	NA	TRBJ2-1	CASSQERSYRQFF	TGCGCCAGCAGCCAAGAGCGGAGCTATAGGCAGTTCTTC
many	TRBV29-1	NA	TRBJ1-1	CSVGDGHTEAFF	TGCAGCGTTGGCGATGGGCACACTGAAGCTTTCTTT
NA	TRBV7-9	NA	TRBJ2-1	CASSYSGTRANEQFF	TGTGCCAGCAGCTACTCCGGGACCCGAGCCAATGAGCAGTTCTTC
few	TRBV2	TRBD1	TRBJ1-5	CASREGQGFYPQHF	TGTGCCAGCAGAGAAGGACAGGGTTTTTATCCCCAGCATTTT
many	TRBV10-2	TRBD1	TRBJ2-1	CASRDRGRNEQFF	TGCGCCAGCAGGGACAGGGGGCGGAATGAGCAGTTCTTC